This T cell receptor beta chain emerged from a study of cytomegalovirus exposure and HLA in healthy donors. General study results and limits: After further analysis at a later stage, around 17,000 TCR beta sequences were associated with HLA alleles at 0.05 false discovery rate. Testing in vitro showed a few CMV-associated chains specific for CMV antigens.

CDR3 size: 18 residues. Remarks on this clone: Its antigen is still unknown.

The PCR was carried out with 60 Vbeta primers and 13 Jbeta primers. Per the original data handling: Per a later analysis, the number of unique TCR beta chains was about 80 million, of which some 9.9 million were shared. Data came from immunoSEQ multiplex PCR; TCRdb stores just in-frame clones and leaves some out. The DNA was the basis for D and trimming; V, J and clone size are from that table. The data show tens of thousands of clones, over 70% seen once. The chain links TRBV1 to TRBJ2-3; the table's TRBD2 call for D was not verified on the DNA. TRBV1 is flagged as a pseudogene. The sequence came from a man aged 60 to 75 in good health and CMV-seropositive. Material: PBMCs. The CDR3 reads CTSSQGGTSGGGGDTQYF. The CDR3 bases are TGCACCAGCAGCCAAGGAGGGACTAGCGGGGGGGGTGGGGATACGCAGTATTTT.